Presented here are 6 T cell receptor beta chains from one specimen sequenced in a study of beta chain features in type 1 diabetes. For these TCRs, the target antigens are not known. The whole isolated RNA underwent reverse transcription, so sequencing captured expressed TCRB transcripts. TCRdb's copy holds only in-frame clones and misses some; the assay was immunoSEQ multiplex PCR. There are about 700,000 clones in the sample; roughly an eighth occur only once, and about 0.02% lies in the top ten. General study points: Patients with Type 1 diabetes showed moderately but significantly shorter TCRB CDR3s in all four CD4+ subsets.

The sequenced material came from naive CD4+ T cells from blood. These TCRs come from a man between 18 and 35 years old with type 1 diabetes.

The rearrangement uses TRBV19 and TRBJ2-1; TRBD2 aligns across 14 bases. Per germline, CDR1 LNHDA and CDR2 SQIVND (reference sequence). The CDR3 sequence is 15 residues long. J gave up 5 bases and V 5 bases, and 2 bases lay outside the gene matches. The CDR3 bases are TGTGCCAGTAGTGGGACTAGCGGGGGTCACAATGAGCAGTTCTTC. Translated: CASSGTSGGHNEQFF.

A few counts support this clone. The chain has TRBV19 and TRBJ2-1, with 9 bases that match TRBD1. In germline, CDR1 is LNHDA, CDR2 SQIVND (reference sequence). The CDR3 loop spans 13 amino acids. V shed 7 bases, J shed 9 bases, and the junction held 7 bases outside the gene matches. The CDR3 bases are TGTGCCAGTAATCGGGGACAGGGCTCTGAGCAGTTCTTC. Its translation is CASNRGQGSEQFF.

CDR3 region: CAIRQFREQYF. The CDR3 DNA is TGTGCCATCCGACAGTTTCGCGAGCAGTACTTC. The chain recombines TRBV30 with TRBJ2-7; D may be TRBD1 (5 bases). CDR3 size: 11 residues. Germline V gene data show CDR1 as GTSNPN and CDR2 as SVGIG (reference sequence). V lost 8 bases and J 6 bases, leaving 14 bases between the germline ends. Full variable domain (remainder filled in from reference TRBV30 and TRBJ2-7): SQTIHQWPATLVQPVGSPLSLECTVEGTSNPNLYWYRQAAGRGLQLLFYSVGIGQISSEVPQNLSASRPQDRQFILSSKKLLLSDSGFYLCAIRQFREQYFGPGTRLTVT.

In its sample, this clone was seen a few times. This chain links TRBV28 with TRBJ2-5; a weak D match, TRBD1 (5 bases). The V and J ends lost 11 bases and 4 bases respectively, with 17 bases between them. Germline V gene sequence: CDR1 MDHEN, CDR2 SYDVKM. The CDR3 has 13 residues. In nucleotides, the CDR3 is TGTGCCGCCTCCCCCAGGGTACGAGAGACCCAGTACTTC. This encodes CAASPRVRETQYF.

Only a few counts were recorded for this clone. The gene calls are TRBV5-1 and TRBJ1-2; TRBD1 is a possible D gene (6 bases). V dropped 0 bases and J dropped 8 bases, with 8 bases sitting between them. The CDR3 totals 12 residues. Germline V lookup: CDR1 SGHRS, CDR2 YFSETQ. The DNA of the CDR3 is TGCGCCAGCAGCTTGGCCGGGGGCGGCTACACCTTC. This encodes CASSLAGGGYTF.

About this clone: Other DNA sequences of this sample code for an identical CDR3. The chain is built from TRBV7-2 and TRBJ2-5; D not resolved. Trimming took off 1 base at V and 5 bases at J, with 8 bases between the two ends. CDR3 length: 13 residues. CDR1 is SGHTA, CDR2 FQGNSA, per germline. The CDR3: CASSLGRRETQYF. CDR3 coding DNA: TGTGCCAGCAGCTTAGGAAGGCGGGAGACCCAGTACTTC.